Listed below are T cell receptor beta chains from one sample, sequenced in a study of OX40 agonist ivuxolimab in advanced cancers. Libraries were prepared by immunoSEQ multiplex PCR; TCRdb keeps only in-frame clonotypes and omits some of them. Of 65,000 to 75,000 clones in the sample, roughly 84% were seen once. The material sequenced was CD4+ or CD8+ T cells sorted from blood, taken in a trial of the OX40 agonist ivuxolimab. These receptors came from an adult with an advanced solid tumor such as melanoma, head and neck, liver or kidney cancer. Each CDR3 is given with its conserved first and last residue. Each record gives: V gene, J gene, CDR3 protein.

TRBV27,TRBJ1-1,CASSPRGQGNTEAFF
TRBV7-3,TRBJ1-1,CASSPGLNTEAFF
TRBV27,TRBJ1-1,CASSSGMDTEAFF
TRBV9,TRBJ2-7,CASSALGTGSYEQYF
TRBV7-2,TRBJ2-7,CASSYSVQSYEQYF
TRBV29-1,TRBJ1-1,CSAGIGLTEAFF
TRBV5-1,TRBJ1-1,CASSYLMSGDNTEAFF
TRBV10-1,TRBJ2-5,CASSESDRPPQYF
TRBV20-1,TRBJ1-2,CSARPDGYTF
TRBV5-4,TRBJ2-3,CASSQGLAGRGADTQYF
TRBV7-2,TRBJ1-2,CASSLLTRNYGYTF
TRBV30,TRBJ2-5,CAWSSSRVTETQYF
TRBV5-1,TRBJ2-1,CASSPRERANEQFF
TRBV10-3,TRBJ2-5,CAISESQTVTQYF
TRBV5-1,TRBJ2-7,CASRSGTLSSYEQYF
TRBV18,TRBJ2-7,CASSPIVATGEGQYF
TRBV5-1,TRBJ2-3,CASHETGGGNTQYF
TRBV5-1,TRBJ2-1,CASSLATYADEQFF
TRBV6-6,TRBJ2-3,CASRRLAGGSADTQYF
TRBV15,TRBJ2-1,CATSRESSGLGYNEQFF
TRBV6-6,TRBJ2-7,CASIDTGTYEQYF
TRBV7-9,TRBJ2-3,CASSFHTQYF
TRBV7-2,TRBJ1-2,CASSPRGQGGYGYTF
TRBV9,TRBJ1-3,CASCRGGGSGNTIYF
TRBV6-4,TRBJ1-6,CASRRGGDNSPLHF
TRBV19,TRBJ1-2,CASRGTSWGYGYTF
TRBV5-1,TRBJ2-2,CASSLSETGGPGELFF